A selection of T cell receptor beta chains follows, all from one sample in a study of blood T cell repertoires in COVID-19. The method was immunoSEQ multiplex PCR; TCRdb's version includes in-frame clones alone and lacks a portion of them. The repertoire has roughly 130,000 clones, more than 70% of them found once; the top ten carry 12%. The material sequenced was peripheral blood. Receptors were obtained from a woman aged 25 to 39 who had recovered from COVID-19. Each CDR3 is given with its conserved first and last residue. Fields, in order: D gene, clone size, J gene, V gene, CDR3 length, CDR3 DNA, CDR3 protein. D genes are given only for firm matches. Not every row has a clone size; where given, it reads once, few, many or a size class.

- - TRBJ1-3 TRBV27 13 TGTGCCAGTCGGGGTTTTTCTGGAAACACCATATATTTT CASRGFSGNTIYF
- - TRBJ1-1 TRBV5-4 15 TGTGCCAGCAGCGAGGAGCGGTATGGGGGGACTGAAGCTTTCTTT CASSEERYGGTEAFF
TRBD1 - TRBJ2-5 TRBV29-1 15 TGCAGCGTTGAGTCGGACAGGGGGTATGAAGAGACCCAGTACTTC CSVESDRGYEETQYF
- - TRBJ2-7 TRBV4-1 15 TGCGCCAGCAGCCAACAACGGGGAACCTACCGCGAGCAGTACTTC CASSQQRGTYREQYF
TRBD1 - TRBJ1-2 TRBV5-1 13 TGCGCCAGCAGGACCGGGACAGACTATGGCTACACCTTC CASRTGTDYGYTF
TRBD2 few TRBJ2-7 TRBV29-1 14 TGCAGCGGTATCGGGGGGAGTCCTATCTACGAGCAGTACTTC CSGIGGSPIYEQYF
- - TRBJ2-7 TRBV6-5 14 TGTGCCAGCAGTTACGTTAGGAGTTCCTACGAGCAGTACTTC CASSYVRSSYEQYF
- - TRBJ1-3 TRBV7-2 18 TGTGCCAGCAGCTTGGAATCGGGCAGGGGCCGCTCTGGAAACACCATATATTTT CASSLESGRGRSGNTIYF
- - TRBJ2-5 TRBV20-1 14 TGCAGTGCTAGTAGAGAACAGGTCCAAGAGACCCAGTACTTC CSASREQVQETQYF
TRBD2 - TRBJ2-3 TRBV6-4 13 TGTGCCACCAAAACTAGCGGGACAGATACGCAGTATTTT CATKTSGTDTQYF
- - TRBJ2-1 TRBV3-1/TRBV3-2 14 TGTGCCAGCAGCCAAGGTAGCGGCCCCAATGAGCAGTTCTTC CASSQGSGPNEQFF
TRBD2 - TRBJ2-1 TRBV19 16 TGTGCCAGTAGTATAGGGACTAGCGGATCCTACAATGAGCAGTTCTTC CASSIGTSGSYNEQFF
TRBD2 - TRBJ2-3 TRBV5-1 17 TGCGCCAGCAGCTTGGAAGTTAGCGGGAGAAGTACAGATACGCAGTATTTT CASSLEVSGRSTDTQYF
- - TRBJ1-2 TRBV6-6 16 TGTGCCAGCAGTTACAGCGGCGGGGGGACGCGCTATGGCTACACCTTC CASSYSGGGTRYGYTF
- - TRBJ2-1 TRBV27 17 TGTGCCAGCAGTTTATCCGTCCCAGCGGTGACCTACAATGAGCAGTTCTTC CASSLSVPAVTYNEQFF
TRBD2 - TRBJ2-1 TRBV5-1 15 TGCGCCAGCAGCCACTCTAGCGGGGGTGAAAGTGAGCAGTTCTTC CASSHSSGGESEQFF
- - TRBJ1-1 TRBV7-9 15 TGTGCCAGCAGCTTCGGGTCAGGGCTCGGCACTGAAGCTTTCTTT CASSFGSGLGTEAFF
- - TRBJ1-5 TRBV3-1/TRBV3-2 14 TGTGCCTCCCAGGGGATTCGGAGCAATCAGCCCCAGCATTTT CASQGIRSNQPQHF
TRBD1 - TRBJ2-4 TRBV25-1 16 TGTGCCAGCAGTGGGGGGACAGGGGTTATGGCGTACATTCAGTACTTC CASSGGTGVMAYIQYF
TRBD2 - TRBJ2-5 TRBV5-1 17 TGCGCCAGCAGCTTGTTGTTAACTAGCGGGAGACCAGAGACCCAGTACTTC CASSLLLTSGRPETQYF
- - TRBJ1-1 TRBV15 15 TGTGCCACCAGCAGAGGAAGAGGGCAGGACACTGAAGCTTTCTTT CATSRGRGQDTEAFF
- - TRBJ2-7 TRBV5-8 15 TGTGCCAGCAGTCTAAAAGGGGGGGGCACCTACGAGCAGTACTTC CASSLKGGGTYEQYF
- - TRBJ1-4 TRBV6-5 14 TGTGCCAGCAGAGATACAGGGTGGAGTGAAAAACTGTTTTTT CASRDTGWSEKLFF
- - TRBJ2-2 TRBV27 15 TGTGCCAGCAGTTTTTGGAGGGGAAACACCGGGGAGCTGTTTTTT CASSFWRGNTGELFF
TRBD1 - TRBJ2-5 TRBV11-3 15 TGTGCCAGCAGCTTACGGCAGGGGGCCGCGGAGACCCAGTACTTC CASSLRQGAAETQYF
TRBD2 few TRBJ2-1 TRBV5-1 16 TGCGCCAGCAGCTGGGGGGTAGGGACTAGCGGAGCTGAGCAGTTCTTC CASSWGVGTSGAEQFF
TRBD2 - TRBJ2-2 TRBV18 19 TGTGCCAGCTCAGCTCGGACTAGCGGGAGCCAATCTGGGACCGGGGAGCTGTTTTTT CASSARTSGSQSGTGELFF
- few TRBJ2-5 TRBV5-8 15 TGTGCCAGCAGCTTGGGGGACACTATAGAAGAGACCCAGTACTTC CASSLGDTIEETQYF
TRBD1 - TRBJ2-7 TRBV27 14 TGTGCCAGCGGCATACAGGGGATCTCCTACGAGCAGTACTTC CASGIQGISYEQYF
TRBD2 - TRBJ2-1 TRBV7-9 15 TGTGCCAGCAGCTCCGGGACTAGCGGGAGAGGTGAGCAGTTCTTC CASSSGTSGRGEQFF
- - TRBJ2-2 TRBV19 13 TGTGCCAGTAGTAGGGCGGGCACAGGGGAGCTGTTTTTT CASSRAGTGELFF
- - TRBJ2-2 TRBV7-3 15 TGTGCCAGCAGCCCGAGAGTCACGAACACCGGGGAGCTGTTTTTT CASSPRVTNTGELFF
- - TRBJ2-3 TRBV5-4 11 TGTGCCAGCAGCTCACTTGATACGCAGTATTTT CASSSLDTQYF
TRBD2 - TRBJ2-1 TRBV14 16 TGTGCCAGCAGCCTTGTCCCGGGGGGAACCTACAATGAGCAGTTCTTC CASSLVPGGTYNEQFF
- - TRBJ1-3 TRBV27 12 TGTGCCAGCAGGAGTTCTGGAAACACCATATATTTT CASRSSGNTIYF
- few TRBJ1-1 TRBV9 15 TGTGCCAGCAGCGTAGCCGGGACAATGAACACTGAAGCTTTCTTT CASSVAGTMNTEAFF
TRBD2 - TRBJ2-2 TRBV11-2 17 TGTGCCAGCAGCAAGCAACTAGCGATCGGACCCACCGGGGAGCTGTTTTTT CASSKQLAIGPTGELFF
- - TRBJ1-1 TRBV6-5 14 TGTGCCAGCAGTCTGATGTCAGGGGAAACTGAAGCTTTCTTT CASSLMSGETEAFF
- - TRBJ1-4 TRBV2 12 TGTGCCAGCAGGCAGGGAGGAGAAAAACTGTTTTTT CASRQGGEKLFF
TRBD2 - TRBJ2-7 TRBV6-5 13 TGTGCCAGCAGTCTAGCGGGAGGAGGCGAGCAGTACTTC CASSLAGGGEQYF
TRBD2 - TRBJ2-1 TRBV5-1 15 TGCGCCAGCAGGCGACTAGCGGGAGACTCTAATGAGCAGTTCTTC CASRRLAGDSNEQFF
TRBD2 once TRBJ2-3 TRBV5-6 15 TGTGCCAGCAGCTTGGGACTAGCGGACACAGATACGCAGTATTTT CASSLGLADTDTQYF
TRBD2 - TRBJ2-1 TRBV28 18 TGTGCCAGCAACCTCTTACTAGCGGGCCTAGGGGCCTACAATGAGCAGTTCTTC CASNLLLAGLGAYNEQFF
TRBD2 - TRBJ2-1 TRBV29-1 17 TGCAGCGTTGATAGTCTAGCGGGAGGGGGGTCCTACAATGAGCAGTTCTTC CSVDSLAGGGSYNEQFF
- - TRBJ2-7 TRBV14 15 TGTGCCAGCAGCCAAGATGCTACCCTCTCCTACGAGCAGTACTTC CASSQDATLSYEQYF
TRBD1 - TRBJ1-6 TRBV19 14 TGTGCCAGTAGTCAGGGGACAGCACTTTCACCCCTCCACTTT CASSQGTALSPLHF
- - TRBJ2-2 TRBV27 15 TGTGCCAGCAGTATCACGTTCTTGAGTTCCGGGGAGCTGTTTTTT CASSITFLSSGELFF
TRBD1 once TRBJ2-2 TRBV18 15 TGTGCCAGCTCACCCCACAGGGGTGTGACCGGGGAGCTGTTTTTT CASSPHRGVTGELFF
- once TRBJ1-4 TRBV18 13 TGTGCCAGCTCACCTCCCCATAATGAAAAACTGTTTTTT CASSPPHNEKLFF
TRBD2 - TRBJ2-1 TRBV7-3 15 TGTGCCAGCAGCTTAGGGAGCGGGAGGTCCAATGAGCAGTTCTTC CASSLGSGRSNEQFF
TRBD1 - TRBJ1-6 TRBV6-5 14 TGTGCCAGCAGCCGCCGACAGGGGAATTCACCCCTCCACTTT CASSRRQGNSPLHF
- - TRBJ1-3 TRBV19 14 TGTGCCAGTAGTTCGGGTCTCTCTGGAAACACCATATATTTT CASSSGLSGNTIYF